These T cell receptor beta chains were read from a single sample in a study of blood T cells in healthy people across ages. TCRdb fed the 5' RACE reads into MiXCR, producing one record per CDR3 protein. In the table there are roughly 800,000 distinct CDR3 sequences, 58% of which are singletons. The specimen was blood. These TCRs come from a man aged 30 to 45 in good health. The CDR3 runs from the conserved cysteine through the conserved F or W. A D gene is named only where the DNA matches it firmly. Expanded clones get a size class; other rows say once, few or many, or leave the size out.

V	D	size	J	CDR3	DNA
TRBV28	NA	NA	TRBJ2-7	CASSPPPRREQYF	TGTGCCAGCAGTCCTCCTCCCCGCCGCGAGCAGTACTTC
TRBV10-3	NA	NA	TRBJ2-1	CAIQPTVPYNEQFF	TGTGCCATTCAGCCGACAGTTCCGTACAATGAGCAGTTCTTC
TRBV7-9	NA	NA	TRBJ1-6	CASSLEGANSPLHF	TGTGCCAGCAGCTTAGAAGGGGCAAACTCACCCCTCCACTTT
TRBV20-1	TRBD1	NA	TRBJ2-3	CSAPPGQGAGDTQYF	TGCAGTGCCCCTCCGGGACAGGGGGCAGGGGATACGCAGTATTTT
TRBV5-1	TRBD1	NA	TRBJ2-5	CASGLVAGGETQYF	TGCGCCAGCGGCTTGGTGGCAGGGGGAGAGACCCAGTACTTC
TRBV11-2	TRBD1	NA	TRBJ2-7	CASSFSGQGYYEQYF	TGTGCCAGTAGCTTCTCGGGACAGGGGTATTACGAGCAGTACTTC
TRBV4-3	NA	many	TRBJ2-1	CASSPPGVAPGDNEQFF	TGCGCCAGCAGCCCCCCCGGAGTGGCGCCCGGGGACAATGAGCAGTTCTTC
TRBV12-3/TRBV12-4	TRBD2	few	TRBJ2-5	CASSFYTGTIETQYF	TGTGCCAGCAGTTTCTACACCGGGACTATAGAGACCCAGTACTTC
TRBV5-1	NA	NA	TRBJ1-6	CASSPEGGSNNSPLHF	TGCGCCAGCAGCCCCGAAGGGGGGTCCAATAATTCACCCCTCCACTTT
TRBV7-9	NA	NA	TRBJ1-2	CASSLLRGGLNYGYTF	TGTGCCAGCAGCTTACTCAGGGGAGGCCTCAACTATGGCTACACCTTC
TRBV20-1	NA	NA	TRBJ2-1	CSASSGQPSLNEQFF	TGCAGTGCTAGCTCTGGACAGCCGAGTCTTAATGAGCAGTTCTTC
TRBV25-1	NA	NA	TRBJ2-6	CASSEAAEANVLTF	TGTGCCAGCAGTGAGGCAGCCGAAGCCAACGTCCTGACTTTC
TRBV6-5	TRBD1	NA	TRBJ2-1	CASEGGPYNEQFF	TGTGCCAGCGAAGGGGGCCCATACAATGAGCAGTTCTTC
TRBV12-3/TRBV12-4	NA	once	TRBJ2-5	CASSRTTGPSQETQYF	TGTGCCAGCAGCAGAACTACAGGGCCTTCCCAAGAGACCCAGTACTTC
TRBV29-1	NA	NA	TRBJ1-2	CSVQGRDLYGYTF	TGCAGCGTTCAGGGCAGGGACCTTTATGGCTACACCTTC
TRBV25-1	NA	NA	TRBJ2-5	CASSSDRASSYNEQYF	TGTGCCAGCAGCTCTGACCGGGCCTCCTCATACAATGAGCAGTACTTC
TRBV2	TRBD1	NA	TRBJ2-1	CASSDLTGAYNEQFF	TGTGCCAGCAGCGACCTAACAGGGGCCTACAATGAGCAGTTCTTC
TRBV29-1	TRBD1	few	TRBJ2-4	CSVEVRTGGDGIQYF	TGCAGCGTTGAGGTCCGGACAGGGGGAGATGGCATTCAGTACTTC
TRBV20-1	NA	once	TRBJ1-2	CSAIADVGRANYGYTF	TGCAGTGCTATAGCCGACGTTGGAAGAGCTAACTATGGCTACACCTTC
TRBV12-3/TRBV12-4	TRBD1	many	TRBJ1-6	CASSPGQGDSPLHF	TGCGCCAGCAGCCCCGGACAGGGGGACTCACCCCTCCACTTT
TRBV7-9	NA	NA	TRBJ1-2	CASSPTHTANYGYTF	TGTGCCAGCAGTCCTACCCATACAGCAAACTATGGCTACACCTTC
TRBV4-3	TRBD1	NA	TRBJ2-4	CASSQDSWDRGGNIQYF	TGCGCCAGCAGCCAAGATAGTTGGGACAGGGGAGGGAACATTCAGTACTTC
TRBV20-1	TRBD1	few	TRBJ1-2	CSAKRRGRPSYGYTF	TGCAGTGCAAAGAGGAGGGGGCGGCCCAGCTATGGCTACACCTTC
TRBV20-1	NA	NA	TRBJ2-7	CSARDQVGGPYDEQYF	TGCAGTGCTAGAGATCAGGTCGGGGGACCTTACGACGAGCAGTACTTC
TRBV28	NA	NA	TRBJ1-2	CASSFLQSNYGHTF	TGCGCCAGCAGTTTTCTACAGAGTAACTATGGCCACACCTTC
TRBV28	TRBD2	NA	TRBJ2-1	CASSPASGSSEQFF	TGTGCCAGCAGTCCGGCTAGCGGGTCGTCTGAGCAGTTCTTC
TRBV29-1	NA	few	TRBJ2-1	CSAIPTGKPYNEQFF	TGCAGCGCAATCCCAACGGGGAAACCCTACAATGAGCAGTTCTTC
TRBV5-5	TRBD2	NA	TRBJ2-7	CASNVSGSPSYEQYF	TGTGCCAGCAACGTGAGCGGGAGTCCGTCCTACGAGCAGTACTTC
TRBV15	NA	NA	TRBJ2-3	CATSRGDHTDTQYF	TGTGCCACCAGCAGGGGGGACCACACAGATACGCAGTATTTT
TRBV29-1	TRBD2	NA	TRBJ2-3	CSVASSGMMNTQYF	TGCAGCGTTGCGTCTAGCGGGATGATGAATACGCAGTATTTT
TRBV5-1	NA	NA	TRBJ1-1	CASSRENPMNTEAFF	TGCGCCAGCAGCCGAGAGAATCCTATGAACACTGAAGCTTTCTTT
TRBV2	NA	few	TRBJ1-2	CASREMQQGYGYTF	TGTGCCAGCAGGGAGATGCAACAGGGTTACGGCTACACCTTC
TRBV4-2	NA	NA	TRBJ2-7	CASSQAGQPYEQYF	TGTGCCAGCAGCCAAGCCGGACAGCCCTACGAGCAGTACTTC
TRBV3-1	NA	NA	TRBJ2-3	CASSLDGHTQYF	TGTGCCAGCAGCTTGGACGGCCATACGCAGTATTTT
TRBV20-1	TRBD1	NA	TRBJ2-7	CSVRGGTGGPEQYF	TGCAGTGTCAGGGGGGGGACAGGGGGCCCTGAGCAGTACTTC
TRBV9	NA	NA	TRBJ1-5	CASSDGQRDQPQHF	TGTGCCAGCAGCGACGGACAGAGGGATCAGCCCCAGCATTTT
TRBV29-1	TRBD2	once	TRBJ2-5	CSGTGTSGSNEQYF	TGCAGCGGCACCGGGACTAGCGGGAGTAATGAGCAGTACTTC
TRBV4-2	NA	NA	TRBJ2-7	CASSQAFSQNYEQYF	TGTGCCAGCAGCCAAGCATTCTCTCAAAACTACGAGCAGTACTTC
TRBV6-6	NA	NA	TRBJ2-3	CASSYVGNTQYF	TGTGCCAGCAGTTACGTCGGAAATACGCAGTATTTT
TRBV5-1	NA	NA	TRBJ1-1	CASSWYGINSEAFF	TGCGCCAGCAGCTGGTACGGGATCAACTCTGAAGCTTTCTTT
TRBV6-6	NA	NA	TRBJ1-4	CASSPQFKNVELFF	TGTGCCAGCAGTCCTCAATTCAAAAATGTGGAACTGTTTTTT
TRBV7-6	NA	NA	TRBJ2-7	CASSLENDGQPYEQYF	TGTGCCAGCAGCTTAGAAAACGATGGACAACCCTACGAGCAGTACTTC
TRBV3-1	TRBD1	NA	TRBJ1-4	CASSLGQGGEKLFF	TGTGCCAGCAGCCTGGGACAGGGAGGCGAAAAACTGTTTTTT
TRBV27	NA	few	TRBJ2-7	CASSQTRYEQYF	TGTGCCAGCAGTCAGACTCGCTACGAGCAGTACTTC
TRBV6-2/TRBV6-3	NA	NA	TRBJ2-2	CASSYVSANTGELFF	TGTGCCAGCAGTTACGTTTCAGCCAACACCGGGGAGCTGTTTTTT